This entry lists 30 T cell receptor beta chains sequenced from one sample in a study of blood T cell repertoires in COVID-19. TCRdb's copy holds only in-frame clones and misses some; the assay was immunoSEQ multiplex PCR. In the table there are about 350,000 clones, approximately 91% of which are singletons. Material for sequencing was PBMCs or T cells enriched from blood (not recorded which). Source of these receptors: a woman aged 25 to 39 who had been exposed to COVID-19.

CDR3 sequence (DNA): TGTGCCAGCAGTTTAGGGGGACAGGGGGCGGACTATGGCTACACCTTC. As protein: CASSLGGQGADYGYTF. This rearrangement joins TRBV27 to TRBJ1-2, with 12 positions matching TRBD1. This CDR3 is 16 amino acids long. V shed 2 bases, J shed 3 bases, and the junction held 4 bases outside the gene matches. CDR1 is MNHEY and CDR2 is SMNVEV in the germline V gene (reference sequence).

This CDR3 reads CASSLDLAGEGNEQYF. The CDR3 DNA follows: TGTGCCAGCAGCTTGGACCTAGCGGGAGAAGGCAACGAGCAGTACTTC. The chain couples TRBV5-6 to TRBJ2-7; 10 positions agree with TRBD2. Germline-derived CDR1 and CDR2 are SGHDT and YYEEEE. V gave up 0 bases and J gave up 5 bases; unmatched junction bases: 8. CDR3 length: 16 residues.

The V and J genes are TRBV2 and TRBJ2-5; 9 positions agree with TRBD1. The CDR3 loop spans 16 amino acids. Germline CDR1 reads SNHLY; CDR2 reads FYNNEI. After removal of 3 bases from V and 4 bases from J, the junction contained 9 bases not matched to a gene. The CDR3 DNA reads TGTGCCAGCAGTGACGTCAGGACAGGGGAGGGAGAGACCCAGTACTTC. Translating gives CASSDVRTGEGETQYF.

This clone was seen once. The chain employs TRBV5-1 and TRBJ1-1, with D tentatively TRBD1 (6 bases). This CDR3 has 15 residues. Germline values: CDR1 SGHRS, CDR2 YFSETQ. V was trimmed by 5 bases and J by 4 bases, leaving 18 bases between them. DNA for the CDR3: TGCGCCAGCAGATTTACAGGGAAGCCTATCACTGAAGCTTTCTTT. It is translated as CASRFTGKPITEAFF.

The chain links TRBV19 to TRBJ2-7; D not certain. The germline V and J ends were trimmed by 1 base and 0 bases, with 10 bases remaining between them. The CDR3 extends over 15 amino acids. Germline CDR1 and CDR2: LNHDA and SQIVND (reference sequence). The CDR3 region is CASSIAPGTSYEQYF. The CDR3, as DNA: TGTGCCAGTAGTATAGCTCCAGGAACCTCCTACGAGCAGTACTTC.

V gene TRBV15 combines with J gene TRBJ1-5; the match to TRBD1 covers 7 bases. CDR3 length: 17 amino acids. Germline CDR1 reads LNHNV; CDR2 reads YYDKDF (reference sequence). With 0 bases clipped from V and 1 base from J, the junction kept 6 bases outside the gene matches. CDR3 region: CATSRDRTGASNQPQHF. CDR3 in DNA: TGTGCCACCAGCAGAGATAGGACAGGAGCCAGCAATCAGCCCCAGCATTTT. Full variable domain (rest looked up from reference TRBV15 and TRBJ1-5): DAMVIQNPRYQVTQFGKPVTLSCSQTLNHNVMYWYQQKSSQAPKLLFHYYDKDFNNEADTPDNFQSRRPNTSFCFLDIRSPGLGDTAMYLCATSRDRTGASNQPQHFGDGTRLSIL.

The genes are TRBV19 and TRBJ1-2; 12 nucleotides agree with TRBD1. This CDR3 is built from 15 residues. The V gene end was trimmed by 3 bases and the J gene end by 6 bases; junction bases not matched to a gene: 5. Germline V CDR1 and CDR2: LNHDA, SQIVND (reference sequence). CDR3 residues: CASSILGQGADGYTF. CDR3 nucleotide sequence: TGTGCCAGTAGTATTTTGGGACAGGGGGCGGATGGCTACACCTTC.

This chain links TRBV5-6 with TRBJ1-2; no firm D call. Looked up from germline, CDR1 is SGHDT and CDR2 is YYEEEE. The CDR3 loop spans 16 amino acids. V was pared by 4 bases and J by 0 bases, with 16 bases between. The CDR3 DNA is TGTGCCAGCAGCGTAGAGGGCTTCAGTTCTAACTATGGCTACACCTTC. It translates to CASSVEGFSSNYGYTF.

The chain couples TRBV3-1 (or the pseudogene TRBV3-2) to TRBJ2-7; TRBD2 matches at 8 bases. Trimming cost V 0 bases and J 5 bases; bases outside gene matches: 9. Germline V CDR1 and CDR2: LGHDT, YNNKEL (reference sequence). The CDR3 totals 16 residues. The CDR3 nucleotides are TGTGCCAGCAGCCAAGATCTTTTCGGGAGGGCTCACGAGCAGTACTTC. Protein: CASSQDLFGRAHEQYF.

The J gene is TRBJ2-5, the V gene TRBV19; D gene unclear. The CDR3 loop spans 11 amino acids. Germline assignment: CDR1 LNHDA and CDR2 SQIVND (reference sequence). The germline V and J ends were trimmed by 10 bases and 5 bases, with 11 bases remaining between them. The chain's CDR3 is CATSAGETQYF. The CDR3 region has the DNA TGTGCCACCTCGGCCGGGGAGACCCAGTACTTC. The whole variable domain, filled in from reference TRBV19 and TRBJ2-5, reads DGGITQSPKYLFRKEGQNVTLSCEQNLNHDAMYWYRQDPGQGLRLIYYSQIVNDFQKGDIAEGYSVSREKKESFPLTVTSAQKNPTAFYLCATSAGETQYFGPGTRLLVL.

CDR3 protein: CASSLVSRGLEEKLFF. DNA of the CDR3: TGCGCCAGCAGCTTGGTGAGCAGGGGGCTTGAAGAAAAACTGTTTTTT. The chain has TRBV5-1 and TRBJ1-4; TRBD1 agrees at 8 bases. CDR3 length: 16 amino acids. Per the germline V gene, CDR1 is SGHRS and CDR2 is YFSETQ. The V and J ends lost 0 bases and 8 bases, in that order; junction bases with no gene match: 9. Based on the CDR3 plus reference TRBV5-1 and TRBJ1-4, the full variable domain is KAGVTQTPRYLIKTRGQQVTLSCSPISGHRSVSWYQQTPGQGLQFLFEYFSETQRNKGNFPGRFSGRQFSNSRSEMNVSTLELGDSALYLCASSLVSRGLEEKLFFGSGTQLSVL.

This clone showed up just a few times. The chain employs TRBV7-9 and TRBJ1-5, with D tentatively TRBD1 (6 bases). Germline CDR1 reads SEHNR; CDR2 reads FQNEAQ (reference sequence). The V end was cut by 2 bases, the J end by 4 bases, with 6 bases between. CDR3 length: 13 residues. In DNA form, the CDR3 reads TGTGCCAGCAGCTTACAGGGGAATCAGCCCCAGCATTTT. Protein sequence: CASSLQGNQPQHF.

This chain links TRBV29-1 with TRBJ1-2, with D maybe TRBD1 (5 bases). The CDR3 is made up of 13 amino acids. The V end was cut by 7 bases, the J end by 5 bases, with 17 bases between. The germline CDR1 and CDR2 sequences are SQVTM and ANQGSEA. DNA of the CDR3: TGCAGCGCCGGTGGGGGGGAACGATATGGCTACACCTTC. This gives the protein CSAGGGERYGYTF.

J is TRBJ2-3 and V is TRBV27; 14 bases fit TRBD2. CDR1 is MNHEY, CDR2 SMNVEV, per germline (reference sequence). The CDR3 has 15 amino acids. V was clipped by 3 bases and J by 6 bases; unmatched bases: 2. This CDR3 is CASSFRTSGGDTQYF. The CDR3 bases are TGTGCCAGCAGTTTCCGGACTAGCGGGGGGGATACGCAGTATTTT.

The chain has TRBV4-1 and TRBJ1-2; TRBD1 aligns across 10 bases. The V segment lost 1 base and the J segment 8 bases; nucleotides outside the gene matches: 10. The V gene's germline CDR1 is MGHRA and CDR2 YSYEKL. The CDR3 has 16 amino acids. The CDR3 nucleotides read TGCGCCAGCAGCCAAGCTTTGACAGGGGGCGCTGAGGGCTACACCTTC. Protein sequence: CASSQALTGGAEGYTF.

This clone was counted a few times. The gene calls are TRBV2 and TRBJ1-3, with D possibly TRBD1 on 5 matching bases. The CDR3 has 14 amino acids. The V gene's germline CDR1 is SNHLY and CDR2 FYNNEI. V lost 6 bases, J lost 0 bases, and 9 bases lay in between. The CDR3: CASRGTFSGNTIYF. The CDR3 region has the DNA TGTGCCAGCAGGGGGACTTTCTCTGGAAACACCATATATTTT.

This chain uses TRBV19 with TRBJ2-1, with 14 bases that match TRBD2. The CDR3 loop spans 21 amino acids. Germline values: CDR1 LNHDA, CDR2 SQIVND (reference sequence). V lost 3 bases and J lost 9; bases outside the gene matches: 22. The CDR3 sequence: CASSMEAGGWGLAGVLGEQFF. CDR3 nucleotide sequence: TGTGCCAGTAGTATGGAGGCCGGGGGTTGGGGACTAGCGGGAGTATTGGGTGAGCAGTTCTTC.

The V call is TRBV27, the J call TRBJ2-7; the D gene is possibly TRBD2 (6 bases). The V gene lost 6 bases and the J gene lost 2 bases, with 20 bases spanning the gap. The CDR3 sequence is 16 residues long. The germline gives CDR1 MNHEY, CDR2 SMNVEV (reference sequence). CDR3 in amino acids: CASRLDTSKVTYEQYF. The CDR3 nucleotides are TGTGCCAGCAGATTAGATACTAGCAAAGTTACCTACGAGCAGTACTTC.

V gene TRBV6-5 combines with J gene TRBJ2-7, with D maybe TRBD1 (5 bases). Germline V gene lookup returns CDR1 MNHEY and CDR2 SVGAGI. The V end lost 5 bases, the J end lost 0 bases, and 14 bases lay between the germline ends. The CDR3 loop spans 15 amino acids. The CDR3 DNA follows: TGTGCCAGCAGTACCCTGTCCAGGGACTCCTACGAGCAGTACTTC. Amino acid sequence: CASSTLSRDSYEQYF.

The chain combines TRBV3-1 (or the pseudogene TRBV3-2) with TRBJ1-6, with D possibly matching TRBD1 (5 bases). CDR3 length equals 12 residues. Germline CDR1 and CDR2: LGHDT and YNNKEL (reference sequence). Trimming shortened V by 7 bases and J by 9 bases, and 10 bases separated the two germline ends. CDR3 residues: CASNLGGSPLHF. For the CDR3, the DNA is TGTGCCAGCAACCTCGGGGGTTCACCCCTCCACTTT.

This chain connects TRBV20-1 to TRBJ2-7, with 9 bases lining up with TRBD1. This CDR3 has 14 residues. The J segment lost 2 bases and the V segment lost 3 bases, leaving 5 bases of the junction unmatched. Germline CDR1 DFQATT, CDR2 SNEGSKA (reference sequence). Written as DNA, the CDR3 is TGCAGTGCTAGTTTTGGGACAGGGACCTACGAGCAGTACTTC. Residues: CSASFGTGTYEQYF.

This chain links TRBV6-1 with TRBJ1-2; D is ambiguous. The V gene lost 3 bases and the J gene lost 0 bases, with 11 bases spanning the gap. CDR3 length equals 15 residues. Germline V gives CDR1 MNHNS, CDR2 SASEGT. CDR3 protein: CASSEAVGANYGYTF. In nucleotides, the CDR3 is TGTGCCAGCAGTGAGGCCGTCGGAGCTAACTATGGCTACACCTTC.

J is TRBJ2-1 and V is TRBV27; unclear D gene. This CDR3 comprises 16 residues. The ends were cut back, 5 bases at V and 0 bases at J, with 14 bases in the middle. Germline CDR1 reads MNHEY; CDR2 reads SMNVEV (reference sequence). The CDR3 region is CASSPPPRYSYNEQFF. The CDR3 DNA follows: TGTGCCAGCAGTCCCCCTCCACGGTACTCCTACAATGAGCAGTTCTTC.

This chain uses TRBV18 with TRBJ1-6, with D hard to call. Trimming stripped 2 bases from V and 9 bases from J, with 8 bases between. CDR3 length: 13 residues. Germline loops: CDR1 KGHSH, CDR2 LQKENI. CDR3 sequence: CASSPGGRSPLHF. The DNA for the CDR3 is TGTGCCAGCTCACCAGGTGGGCGTTCACCCCTCCACTTT. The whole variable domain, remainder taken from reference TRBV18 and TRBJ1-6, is NAGVMQNPRHLVRRRGQEARLRCSPMKGHSHVYWYRQLPEEGLKFMVYLQKENIIDESGMPKERFSAEFPKEGPSILRIQQVVRGDSAAYFCASSPGGRSPLHFGNGTRLTVT.

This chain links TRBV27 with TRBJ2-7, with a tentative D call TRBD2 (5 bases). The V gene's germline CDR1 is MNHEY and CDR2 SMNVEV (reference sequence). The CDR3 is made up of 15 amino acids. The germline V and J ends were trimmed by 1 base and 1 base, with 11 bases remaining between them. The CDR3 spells CASSLFGGLSYEQYF. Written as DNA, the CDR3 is TGTGCCAGCAGTTTATTTGGAGGCCTATCCTACGAGCAGTACTTC.

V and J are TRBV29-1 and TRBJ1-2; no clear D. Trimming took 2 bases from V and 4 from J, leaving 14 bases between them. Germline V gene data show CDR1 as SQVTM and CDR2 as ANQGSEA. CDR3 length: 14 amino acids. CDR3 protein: CSVEYQAEGYGYTF. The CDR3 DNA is TGCAGCGTTGAATATCAGGCGGAGGGCTATGGCTACACCTTC.

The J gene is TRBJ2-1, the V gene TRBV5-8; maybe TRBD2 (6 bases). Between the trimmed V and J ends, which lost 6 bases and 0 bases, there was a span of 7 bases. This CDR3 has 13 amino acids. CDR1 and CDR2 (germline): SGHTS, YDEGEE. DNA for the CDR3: TGTGCCAGCATGGGGGGCTCCTACAATGAGCAGTTCTTC. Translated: CASMGGSYNEQFF.

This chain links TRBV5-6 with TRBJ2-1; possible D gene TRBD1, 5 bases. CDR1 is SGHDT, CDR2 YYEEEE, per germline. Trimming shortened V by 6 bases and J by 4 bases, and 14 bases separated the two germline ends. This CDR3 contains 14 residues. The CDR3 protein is CASTFLQGYNEQFF. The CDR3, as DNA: TGTGCCAGCACCTTCCTCCAGGGTTACAATGAGCAGTTCTTC.

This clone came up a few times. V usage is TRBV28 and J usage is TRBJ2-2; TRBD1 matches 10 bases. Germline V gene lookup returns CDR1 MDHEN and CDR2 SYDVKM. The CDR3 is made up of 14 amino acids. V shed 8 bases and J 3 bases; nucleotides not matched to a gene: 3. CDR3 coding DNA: TGTGCCAGCCCCGGGACAGGGGACACCGGGGAGCTGTTTTTT. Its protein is CASPGTGDTGELFF.

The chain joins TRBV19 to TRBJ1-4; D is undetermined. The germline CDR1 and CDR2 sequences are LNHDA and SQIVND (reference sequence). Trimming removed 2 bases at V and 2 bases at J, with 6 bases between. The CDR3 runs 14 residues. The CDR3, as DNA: TGTGCCAGTAGTATACCGGGGACTAATGAAAAACTGTTTTTT. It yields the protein CASSIPGTNEKLFF.